This is a list of T cell receptor beta chains from one sample in a study of tumor-infiltrating lymphocytes in primary liver carcinoma. TCRdb redid the calling of the multiplex PCR reads with MiXCR, one entry per CDR3 protein. The sample carries about 30,000 distinct CDR3 sequences, 70% to 80% recorded once. The sequenced material came from liver tumor tissue from sampling region 3. The receptors shown here come from a young woman with primary liver carcinoma and hepatitis B virus infection. Each CDR3 is given with its conserved first and last residue. The order of the fields is V gene, D gene, clone size, J gene, CDR3 protein, CDR3 DNA. D genes are given only for firm matches. Some rows have no size entry. The others give once, few or many, or a class for an expanded clone.

v_gene: TRBV4-3; d_gene: TRBD1; abundance: -; j_gene: TRBJ2-3; CDR3aa: CASSVRGQGSDTQYF; CDR3nt: TGCGCCAGCAGTGTCCGGGGACAGGGGTCAGATACGCAGTATTTT
v_gene: TRBV6-1; d_gene: TRBD2; abundance: -; j_gene: TRBJ2-7; CDR3aa: CAGSEEAGGSYEQYF; CDR3nt: TGTGCCGGCAGTGAAGAGGCGGGGGGTAGCTACGAGCAGTACTTC
v_gene: TRBV30; d_gene: -; abundance: -; j_gene: TRBJ1-2; CDR3aa: CTWSVSQGVCIYGYTF; CDR3nt: TGTACCTGGAGTGTTTCACAGGGAGTCTGCATCTATGGCTACACCTTC
v_gene: TRBV11-2; d_gene: -; abundance: once; j_gene: TRBJ2-3; CDR3aa: CASSLNFVTLNQPQYF; CDR3nt: TGTGCCAGCAGCTTAAATTTCGTGACATTAAATCAGCCCCAGTATTTT
v_gene: TRBV11-2; d_gene: -; abundance: many; j_gene: TRBJ2-7; CDR3aa: CASSLAGAGEQYF; CDR3nt: TGTGCCAGCAGCTTAGCAGGGGCCGGCGAGCAGTACTTC
v_gene: TRBV7-9; d_gene: -; abundance: large; j_gene: TRBJ2-7; CDR3aa: CASSLTGLYF; CDR3nt: TGTGCCAGCAGCTTAACAGGGCTGTACTTC
v_gene: TRBV5-6; d_gene: -; abundance: medium-sized; j_gene: TRBJ1-5; CDR3aa: CASSLSGTHQPQHF; CDR3nt: TGTGCCAGCAGCTTGAGTGGGACCCATCAGCCCCAGCATTTT
v_gene: TRBV6-5; d_gene: -; abundance: -; j_gene: TRBJ2-7; CDR3aa: CSSSSKDSSSYEQYF; CDR3nt: TGTTCCAGCAGTTCCAAGGACAGCAGCTCCTACGAGCAGTATTTC
v_gene: TRBV14; d_gene: -; abundance: -; j_gene: TRBJ1-1; CDR3aa: CASNQSGSVAFF; CDR3nt: TGTGCCAGCAACCAATCTGGGAGTGTGGCTTTCTTC
v_gene: TRBV11-2; d_gene: TRBD2; abundance: once; j_gene: TRBJ2-7; CDR3aa: CASSLAGGLGERYF; CDR3nt: TGTGCCAGCAGCTTAGCGGGGGGGCTTGGAGAGCGGTACTTC
v_gene: TRBV11-2; d_gene: TRBD1; abundance: many; j_gene: TRBJ2-7; CDR3aa: CASSTSRGSYEQYF; CDR3nt: TGTGCCAGCAGCACCTCCAGGGGGTCCTACGAGCAGTACTTC
v_gene: TRBV28; d_gene: TRBD2; abundance: -; j_gene: TRBJ2-7; CDR3aa: CVSSSPWLAGINEQYF; CDR3nt: TGTGTCAGCAGCTCGCCTTGGCTAGCGGGAATCAACGAGCAGTACTTC
v_gene: TRBV6-6; d_gene: -; abundance: -; j_gene: TRBJ1-5; CDR3aa: CASSQDPISPQHF; CDR3nt: TGTGCCAGCAGCCAAGACCCCATTTCGCCCCAGCATTTT
v_gene: TRBV7-8; d_gene: -; abundance: -; j_gene: TRBJ2-7; CDR3aa: CASSPLLTGQGLEQYF; CDR3nt: TGTGCCAGCAGCCCATTACTAACGGGCCAAGGCCTCGAGCAGTACTTC
v_gene: TRBV10-3; d_gene: TRBD1; abundance: -; j_gene: TRBJ1-1; CDR3aa: CAISELTGMLTEAFF; CDR3nt: TGTGCCATCAGTGAGTTGACAGGGATGTTGACTGAAGCCTTCTTT
v_gene: TRBV11-3; d_gene: TRBD2; abundance: -; j_gene: TRBJ2-1; CDR3aa: CASSLGQGGRACYNEQFF; CDR3nt: TGTGCCAGCAGCTTAGGTCAAGGTGGGAGGGCCTGCTACAATGAGCAGTTCTTC
v_gene: TRBV4-3; d_gene: TRBD2; abundance: once; j_gene: TRBJ2-2; CDR3aa: CASSVVAGGPCSNTGEQFF; CDR3nt: TGCGCCAGCAGCGTAGTAGCGGGAGGGCCCTGTTCGAACACCGGGGAGCAGTTTTTT
v_gene: TRBV29-1; d_gene: -; abundance: -; j_gene: TRBJ1-1; CDR3aa: CRVAPHLNTEAFF; CDR3nt: TGCAGAGTTGCCCCGCACCTGAACACCGAAGCTTTCTTT
v_gene: TRBV11-3; d_gene: TRBD1; abundance: -; j_gene: TRBJ2-3; CDR3aa: CASSHRTGTGTKYF; CDR3nt: TGTGCCAGCAGCCATCGGACAGGCACAGGTACGAAGTATTTT
v_gene: TRBV11-3; d_gene: TRBD1; abundance: -; j_gene: TRBJ2-7; CDR3aa: CASSLEMTGGNYDQYF; CDR3nt: TGTGCTAGCAGCTTAGAGATGACAGGGGGTAACTACGATCAGTACTTC
v_gene: TRBV11-2; d_gene: -; abundance: many; j_gene: TRBJ2-2; CDR3aa: CASSLDRQAGELFF; CDR3nt: TGTGCCAGCAGCTTAGATCGTCAGGCCGGGGAGCTGTTTTTT
v_gene: TRBV11-2; d_gene: TRBD2; abundance: -; j_gene: TRBJ2-1; CDR3aa: CASSRRLAGGPGGKQFF; CDR3nt: TGTGCCAGCAGCAGGAGACTAGCGGGAGGGCCTGGGGGTAAGCAGTTCTTC
v_gene: TRBV11-2; d_gene: -; abundance: -; j_gene: TRBJ2-5; CDR3aa: CASSLGFSPRGETQYF; CDR3nt: TGTGCCAGCAGCTTAGGATTTTCACCCCGCGGAGAGACCCAATACTTC
v_gene: TRBV11-2; d_gene: TRBD1; abundance: -; j_gene: TRBJ2-1; CDR3aa: CASNHRRTGNELFF; CDR3nt: TGTGCCAGCAACCACCGAAGGACAGGCAATGAGCTGTTCTTC
v_gene: TRBV12-3/TRBV12-4; d_gene: -; abundance: -; j_gene: TRBJ2-3; CDR3aa: CASRPRGGEGLTDTQCF; CDR3nt: TGTGCCAGTAGACCTAGAGGGGGGGAGGGCCTCACAGATACGCAGTGTTTT
v_gene: TRBV11-2; d_gene: -; abundance: -; j_gene: TRBJ2-2; CDR3aa: CVSSQDPQLNTGELFF; CDR3nt: TGTGTCAGCAGCCAAGATCCCCAATTGAACACCGGGGAGCTGTTTTTT
v_gene: TRBV11-2; d_gene: -; abundance: many; j_gene: TRBJ2-7; CDR3aa: CASSPGPYVPEQYF; CDR3nt: TGTGCCAGCAGCCCCGGTCCTTATGTACCCGAGCAGTACTTC
v_gene: TRBV4-3; d_gene: TRBD1; abundance: -; j_gene: TRBJ2-7; CDR3aa: CPSSQAVTGGHNSYGQYF; CDR3nt: TGCCCCAGCAGCCAAGCTGTGACAGGGGGTCACAATAGCTACGGGCAGTACTTC
v_gene: TRBV11-2; d_gene: -; abundance: -; j_gene: TRBJ1-2; CDR3aa: CASNLEWASGGGYTF; CDR3nt: TGTGCCAGCAACTTAGAGTGGGCCAGTGGTGGTGGCTACACCTTC
v_gene: TRBV4-3; d_gene: TRBD2; abundance: -; j_gene: TRBJ2-2; CDR3aa: CASTVLAGGRRSNTGELFF; CDR3nt: TGCGCCAGCACCGTACTAGCGGGAGGGCGCCGTTCGAACACCGGGGAGTTGTTTTTT
v_gene: TRBV29-1; d_gene: TRBD2; abundance: few; j_gene: TRBJ2-1; CDR3aa: CSALRDYDEQFF; CDR3nt: TGCAGCGCCCTTAGGGACTACGATGAACAGTTCTTC
v_gene: TRBV9; d_gene: -; abundance: -; j_gene: TRBJ2-4; CDR3aa: CAANDGENIQYF; CDR3nt: TGTGCCGCCAATGACGGGGAAAACATTCAGTACTTC
v_gene: TRBV11-2; d_gene: -; abundance: few; j_gene: TRBJ1-5; CDR3aa: CASSIGLAGQPQHF; CDR3nt: TGTGCCAGCAGCATAGGTCTCGCGGGCCAGCCCCAGCATTTT
v_gene: TRBV10-2; d_gene: -; abundance: few; j_gene: TRBJ2-7; CDR3aa: CASRTYFEQYF; CDR3nt: TGCGCCAGCCGGACTTACTTCGAGCAGTACTTC
v_gene: TRBV11-3; d_gene: TRBD2; abundance: many; j_gene: TRBJ2-2; CDR3aa: CASSSLGLATGELFF; CDR3nt: TGTGCCAGCAGCTCTCTGGGACTAGCGACCGGGGAGCTGTTTTTT
v_gene: TRBV6-5; d_gene: -; abundance: -; j_gene: TRBJ2-7; CDR3aa: CASSNKDSNSYVQYF; CDR3nt: TGTGCCAGCAGTAACAAGGACAGCAACTCCTACGTGCAGTACTTC
v_gene: TRBV6-2/TRBV6-3; d_gene: TRBD1; abundance: -; j_gene: TRBJ2-7; CDR3aa: CTSTWTGGNLASYEQYF; CDR3nt: TGTACCAGCACTTGGACAGGGGGCAACCTCGCGTCCTACGAGCAGTACTTC
v_gene: TRBV11-2; d_gene: -; abundance: -; j_gene: TRBJ1-5; CDR3aa: CASSLNFGTPNQPQHF; CDR3nt: TGTGCCAGTAGCTTAAATTTCGGGACACCAAATCAGCCCCAACATTTT
v_gene: TRBV6-1; d_gene: -; abundance: few; j_gene: TRBJ2-3; CDR3aa: CGSHQQGPTSDTQYF; CDR3nt: TGTGGCAGCCACCAACAGGGCCCTACCTCAGATACGCAGTATTTT
v_gene: TRBV12-3/TRBV12-4; d_gene: -; abundance: -; j_gene: TRBJ2-2; CDR3aa: CASSFGTGVTNTGELFF; CDR3nt: TGTGCCAGCAGTTTCGGTACAGGAGTCACGAACACCGGGGAGCTGTTTTTT
v_gene: TRBV7-9; d_gene: -; abundance: few; j_gene: TRBJ2-1; CDR3aa: CASSYPGYEQFF; CDR3nt: TGTGCCAGCAGCTATCCGGGGTATGAGCAGTTCTTC
v_gene: TRBV11-3; d_gene: TRBD2; abundance: many; j_gene: TRBJ2-1; CDR3aa: CASSLVGREGPNEQFF; CDR3nt: TGTGCCAGCAGCTTAGTAGGGCGGGAGGGCCCAAATGAGCAGTTCTTC
v_gene: TRBV28; d_gene: -; abundance: many; j_gene: TRBJ2-7; CDR3aa: CASSFYIPSKQSSYEQYF; CDR3nt: TGTGCCAGCAGTTTCTACATACCCAGCAAACAAAGTAGCTACGAGCAGTACTTC
v_gene: TRBV11-2; d_gene: TRBD2; abundance: many; j_gene: TRBJ2-3; CDR3aa: CANIHSGLGSQYF; CDR3nt: TGTGCCAACATCCATTCCGGACTAGGGTCGCAGTATTTT
v_gene: TRBV11-1; d_gene: -; abundance: few; j_gene: TRBJ2-2; CDR3aa: CASGLVGGTYTGGLFF; CDR3nt: TGTGCCAGCGGCTTAGTGGGGGGTACGTACACCGGGGGGCTGTTTTTT
v_gene: TRBV14; d_gene: -; abundance: medium-sized; j_gene: TRBJ1-1; CDR3aa: CASSQDEGYAFF; CDR3nt: TGTGCCAGCAGCCAAGATGAGGGGTACGCTTTCTTT
v_gene: TRBV28; d_gene: TRBD1; abundance: -; j_gene: TRBJ1-2; CDR3aa: CASIRGQGVNYGYTF; CDR3nt: TGTGCCAGCATCCGAGGACAGGGGGTTAACTATGGATACACCTTC
v_gene: TRBV5-5; d_gene: -; abundance: many; j_gene: TRBJ1-1; CDR3aa: CASSFPTRNTEAFF; CDR3nt: TGTGCCAGCAGCTTTCCGACAAGGAACACTGAAGCTTTCTTT
v_gene: TRBV11-1; d_gene: -; abundance: -; j_gene: TRBJ2-1; CDR3aa: CASSWGGTRTYEQFF; CDR3nt: TGTGCAAGCAGCTGGGGCGGGACGAGGACCTACGAGCAGTTCTTC
v_gene: TRBV10-3; d_gene: -; abundance: few; j_gene: TRBJ2-5; CDR3aa: CAISGSVTRHETQYF; CDR3nt: TGTGCCATCAGTGGGTCGGTTACCAGACATGAGACCCAGTACTTC
v_gene: TRBV11-2; d_gene: -; abundance: -; j_gene: TRBJ2-3; CDR3aa: CASSLGPAGPVTQYF; CDR3nt: TGTGCCAGTAGCCTTGGACCAGCGGGCCCAGTTACGCAGTATTTT